This TCR beta chain was recovered during a study of shared clonotypes between healthy human individuals. For the study at large: A few men and a couple of women, aged 18 to 49, were donors. Study findings and constraints: An anticipated effect of sequencing depth on clonotype sharing among donors was recognized.

It was at deep level that the assay was run. Produced via immunoSEQ multiplex PCR; TCRdb's table is partial and in-frame only. Of about 640,000 clones in the sample, around 72% were seen once. As for this clone: Its antigen is not known.

Looked up from germline, CDR1 is MDHEN and CDR2 is SYDVKM. The V end lost 6 bases, the J end lost 4 bases, and 24 bases lay between the germline ends. The length of the CDR3 is 17 residues. Everyone who donated was a Caucasian adult who lived in Nashville, Tennessee. Sequencing used memory CD4+ T cells sorted from blood. Subset in this sample: CD45RA-negative fraction. This receptor was identified in a woman aged 25 to 39 in good health. The rearrangement joins TRBV28 to TRBJ1-1; D is perhaps TRBD1 (5 bases). The CDR3 sequence is CASSFYGDGGDGTEAFF. In DNA, the CDR3 is TGTGCCAGCAGCTTTTATGGGGACGGCGGGGATGGCACTGAAGCTTTCTTT.